What follows are 31 T cell receptor beta chains derived from one specimen sequenced in a study of tumor-infiltrating lymphocytes in primary liver carcinoma. The tissue used was unsorted bulk material of about 19-31 mg. RNA and DNA were co-extracted from it with the AllPrep DNA/RNA mini kit. From around 0.5 ug total RNA, TCR beta cDNA was generated with a primer in the constant region. Investigators got TCR beta libraries out of three nested multiplex PCR rounds, done with slightly modified ARM-PCR. A C-beta reverse primer was combined with TRBV1-TRBV30 forward primers in the first two PCR rounds, and each round had approximately 9 cycles. Each CDR3 protein is one row after TCRdb ran MiXCR on the multiplex PCR reads. The sample holds more than 55,000 distinct CDR3 sequences, 71% seen once. Sequenced input: liver tumor tissue from sampling region 2. The sample's subset: tumor region T2, inferior pole. These receptors all stem from a man aged 35 to 55 with primary liver carcinoma and hepatitis B virus infection.

With respect to this clonotype: One base away lies a much larger clone, so this may be a sequencing read error. V gene TRBV6-6 combines with J gene TRBJ1-5, with a tentative D call TRBD1 (5 bases). This CDR3 contains 14 residues. Germline V gene lookup returns CDR1 MNHNY and CDR2 SVGAGI (reference sequence). The CDR3: CASSYSGPNQPQQF. The CDR3 DNA reads as TGTGCCAGCAGTTACTCGGGGCCCAATCAGCCCCAGCAGTTT.

This clonotype showed up just a few times. A much larger clone is a single base away; this may be a read error. The rearrangement uses TRBV30 and TRBJ1-2, with D maybe TRBD1 (5 bases). The CDR3 loop spans 13 amino acids. V lost 4 bases to trimming and J lost 4 bases, with 13 bases between them. Germline assignment: CDR1 GTSNPN and CDR2 SVGIG (reference sequence). The CDR3 sequence: CAWNVKGRYGYTF. DNA of the CDR3: TGTGCCTGGAATGTAAAGGGACGCTATGGCTACACCTTC.

The chain has TRBV6-6 and TRBJ2-3, with D possibly being TRBD1 (5 bases). With the DNA end fitting TRBJ1-5 better, the J assignment may be wrong. The CDR3 runs to 16 residues. Germline assignment: CDR1 MNHNY and CDR2 SVGAGI (reference sequence). The CDR3 nucleotides are TGTGCCAGCAGGAAAGGGACTAGCGGGAGGAGGGATAAGCAGCATTTT. Its translation: CASRKGTSGRRDKQHF.

In the case of this clonotype: At one boundary the junction diverges from the germline segment, which might be a read error. The chain recombines TRBV6-2 or TRBV6-3 with TRBJ2-7; 11 bases line up with TRBD2. CDR1 is MNHEY, CDR2 SVGEGT, per germline. The CDR3 extends over 16 amino acids. In DNA form, the CDR3 reads TGTGCCAGCAGTCCCCATAGCGGGAGGGCCGATTACGAGCGGTACTTC. The encoded protein is CASSPHSGRADYERYF.

A few counts support this clonotype. A clone one base away is much larger, so this may be a read error. This rearrangement joins TRBV11-2 to TRBJ1-1, with D maybe TRBD1 (6 bases). The CDR3 totals 13 residues. Germline V gene sequence: CDR1 SGHAT, CDR2 FQNNGV. CDR3 nucleotide sequence: TGTGCCTGCAGGAGGGGACAGAACACTGAAGCTTTCTTT. Translation: CACRRGQNTEAFF.

Of note for this clonotype: A read error is likely, as this CDR3 ends without the conserved phenylalanine or tryptophan. The V call is TRBV6-1, the J call TRBJ2-6; 7 positions agree with TRBD1. The CDR3 runs to 18 residues. Germline loops: CDR1 MNHNS, CDR2 SASEGT. V shed 8 bases and J 0 bases; nucleotides not matched to a gene: 13. The CDR3 DNA reads TGTGCCAGCTGTGGATACAGGGGTCCTACCTCTGGGGCCAACGTCCTGACTTCC. The encoded protein is CASCGYRGPTSGANVLTS.

This clonotype was seen at least ten times. A much more abundant neighbour one base away suggests this may be a read error. The chain combines TRBV11-2 with TRBJ2-7; D call uncertain. The length of the CDR3 is 16 residues. The germline V gene has CDR1 SGHAT and CDR2 FQNNGV. The CDR3 reads CASNLEMAPKPYEQYF. CDR3 bases: TGTGCCAGCAACTTAGAGATGGCACCAAAACCCTACGAGCAGTACTTC.

This chain links TRBV6-5 with TRBJ2-1; 12 nucleotides match TRBD2. The length of the CDR3 is 15 residues. J was trimmed by 4 bases and V by 5 bases; bases with no gene match: 3. Germline V CDR1 and CDR2: MNHEY, SVGAGI. CDR3 coding DNA: TGTGCCAGCAGTCAACTAGCGGGAGGTTACAATGAGCAGTTCTTC. Translation gives CASSQLAGGYNEQFF.

For this clonotype: With a much larger clone just one base away, this may be a read error. The V and J genes are TRBV4-1 and TRBJ2-7; D is unresolved. The CDR3 has 14 residues. Per germline, CDR1 MGHRA and CDR2 YSYEKL. The CDR3 DNA is TGCGCCAGCAGCCAATCAAACCAGATCTACGAGCACTACTTC. As protein: CASSQSNQIYEHYF.

CDR3 protein: CAISDYGETQYF. The DNA of the CDR3 is TGTGCCATCAGTGATTACGGGGAGACCCAGTACTTC. This chain uses TRBV10-3 with TRBJ2-5; D not certain. The V gene lost 3 bases and the J gene lost 5 bases, with 7 bases spanning the gap. Germline lookup yields CDR1 ENHRY and CDR2 SYGVKD. The CDR3 covers 12 residues.

By sample share, this clonotype is medium-sized. This chain links TRBV11-2 with TRBJ2-7, with TRBD1 matching over 8 bases. This CDR3 has 15 amino acids. The ends lost 3 bases at V and 4 bases at J; junction bases unmatched: 8. Per germline, CDR1 SGHAT and CDR2 FQNNGV. The CDR3 protein is CASSFVAGGQYEQYF. The CDR3 DNA is TGTGCCAGCAGCTTTGTGGCAGGGGGCCAGTACGAGCAGTACTTC.

As to this clonotype: With a much larger clone just one base away, this may be a read error. This chain uses TRBV11-1 with TRBJ2-1; 8 bases agree with TRBD2. CDR1 and CDR2 (germline): SGHAT, FQDESV (reference sequence). The CDR3 has 15 residues. With V trimmed by 8 bases and J by 5 bases, 11 bases remained unmatched. CDR3 in amino acids: CASGSTGRGDNEQFF. The CDR3 nucleotides are TGTGCCAGCGGCTCGACCGGGCGGGGGGACAATGAGCAGTTCTTC. The whole variable domain, remainder taken from reference TRBV11-1 and TRBJ2-1, is EAEVAQSPRYKITEKSQAVAFWCDPISGHATLYWYRQILGQGPELLVQFQDESVVDDSQLPKDRFSAERLKGVDSTLKIQPAELGDSAMYLCASGSTGRGDNEQFFGPGTRLTVL.

The rearrangement uses TRBV12-3 or TRBV12-4 and TRBJ2-1; 9 bases agree with TRBD2. After removal of 7 bases from V and 4 bases from J, the junction contained 5 bases not matched to a gene. The CDR3 runs 14 residues. CDR3 nucleotide sequence: TGTGCCAGCATAACTAGCGGGTGGTACAATGAGCAGTTCTTC. It yields the protein CASITSGWYNEQFF.

The V and J genes are TRBV21-1 and TRBJ2-4; TRBD1 is the table's D call, not checked against the DNA. TRBV21-1 is a listed pseudogene. The CDR3 is 18 amino acids. As DNA, the CDR3 is TGTGCCAGCAGCACCCGCCCGAGACGCCGACTAGCCAAAAACATTCAGTACTTC. Its translation is CASSTRPRRRLAKNIQYF.

As concerns this clonotype: The conserved closing phenylalanine or tryptophan is absent in this CDR3, likely reflecting a read error. The chain combines TRBV7-9 with TRBJ2-3; 13 positions agree with TRBD2. Germline V gene sequence: CDR1 SEHNR, CDR2 FQNEAQ (reference sequence). The V and J ends lost 3 bases and 4 bases, in that order; junction bases with no gene match: 1. The CDR3 loop spans 15 amino acids. CDR3 bases: TGTGCCAGCAGCTTGGGGACTAGCGGGGCAGATACGCAGTATTCT. Protein sequence: CASSLGTSGADTQYS.

As to this clonotype: One base away lies a much larger clone, so this may be a sequencing read error. The genes are TRBV28 and TRBJ1-5; no reliable D call. CDR1 and CDR2 (germline): MDHEN, SYDVKM. There are 14 residues in the CDR3. CDR3 loop: CASSLFPEGQLQHF. The CDR3 DNA reads as TGTGCCAGCAGTTTATTTCCGGAGGGCCAGCTCCAGCATTTT.

J is TRBJ2-2 and V is TRBV2; 12 bases agree with TRBD1. This CDR3 is built from 16 residues. After removal of 1 base from V and 7 bases from J, the junction contained 4 bases not matched to a gene. Germline CDR1 SNHLY, CDR2 FYNNEI. In DNA, the CDR3 is TGTGCCAGCAGTGAAGTGGGACAGGGGGCCGGCGGGGAGCTGTTTTTT. Protein product: CASSEVGQGAGGELFF.

The chain employs TRBV6-6 and TRBJ2-7; TRBD2 agrees at 10 bases. Judging by the DNA end, TRBJ2-1 fits better; the J call may be wrong. The germline CDR1 and CDR2 sequences are MNHNY and SVGAGI (reference sequence). This CDR3 is 14 amino acids long. Here the CDR3 reads CASRTGLAVGEQFF. The CDR3 nucleotides are TGTGCCAGCAGAACAGGACTAGCGGTAGGCGAGCAGTTCTTC.

In regard to this clonotype: This likely comes from a read error, as the CDR3 has no conserved phenylalanine or tryptophan at its end. The limits of the CDR3 on the DNA are not certain, so only TCRdb's listed CDR3 is given. The V and J genes are TRBV11-2 and TRBJ2-7; the table assigns TRBD2, which was not confirmed against the DNA. The CDR3 is 14 amino acids long, termini counted. Germline V gene sequence: CDR1 SGHAT, CDR2 FQNNGV. CDR3 sequence: CASSRSGNRYDQYL.

Concerning this clonotype: Because it lacks the conserved phenylalanine or tryptophan at the end, this CDR3 is likely a read error. The V gene is TRBV29-1, the J gene TRBJ2-1, with TRBD2 identical over 12 bases. Germline V gene sequence: CDR1 SQVTM, CDR2 ANQGSEA. This CDR3 has 16 residues. The CDR3 spells CRVEPLAGGFYNEQFI. The CDR3 coding sequence is TGCAGAGTGGAACCTCTAGCGGGAGGGTTTTACAATGAGCAGTTCATC.

On this clonotype: A read error may account for a junction end that differs from germline. The chain carries TRBV5-6 and TRBJ2-6, with D possibly called TRBD1 or TRBD2 (5 bases each). CDR1 is SGHDT, CDR2 YYEEEE, per germline. CDR3 length: 19 amino acids. This CDR3 reads CDSSPVLGASFSGANVLSF. Here the CDR3 DNA reads TGTGACAGCAGCCCGGTCCTGGGAGCTTCCTTCTCTGGGGCCAACGTCCTGTCTTTC.

Details on this clonotype: Since the CDR3 does not end with the conserved phenylalanine or tryptophan, this likely comes from a read error. This rearrangement joins TRBV11-2 to TRBJ2-2, with a possible D match to TRBD2 (5 bases). The V gene's germline CDR1 is SGHAT and CDR2 FQNNGV. The CDR3 extends over 16 amino acids. CDR3 sequence: CASSLVRVPNAGKLFL. The CDR3 coding sequence is TGTGCCAGCAGCTTAGTGCGGGTACCGAACGCCGGGAAGCTGTTTCTT.

On this clonotype: Possible read error: a much larger clone is one base away. This CDR3 is missing its conserved last phenylalanine or tryptophan, likely due to a read error. The rearrangement uses TRBV5-1 and TRBJ2-3, with D maybe TRBD2 (5 bases). Germline V gene sequence: CDR1 SGHRS, CDR2 YFSETQ. Trimming removed 2 bases at V and 3 bases at J, with 22 bases between. The CDR3 consists of 18 residues. DNA for the CDR3: TGCGCCAGCAGCTTTGGACTCCGACTGGAAACCCTAACAGATACGCAGTATCTT. Encoded protein: CASSFGLRLETLTDTQYL.

Concerning this clonotype itself: The junction departs from germline at one end; a sequencing error may be responsible. V is TRBV6-5 and J is TRBJ2-3, with D possibly matching TRBD1 (5 bases). Germline V gene data show CDR1 as MNHEY and CDR2 as SVGAGI. This CDR3 comprises 17 residues. CDR3 amino acids: CASHEQDARKETDTLYF. The CDR3 bases are TGTGCCAGTCACGAACAGGACGCGAGGAAGGAGACAGATACGCTGTATTTT.

This clonotype was seen repeatedly, ten times or more. The genes are TRBV6-6 and TRBJ2-3, with D hard to call. Deletions cut 2 bases from V and 5 bases from J, with 5 bases between. The CDR3 is 12 amino acids. Germline V gene sequence: CDR1 MNHNY, CDR2 SVGAGI (reference sequence). In nucleotides, the CDR3 is TGTGCCAGCAGTTACACGGGAGATACGCAGTATTTT. It codes for CASSYTGDTQYF.

This clonotype was counted at least ten times. J is TRBJ2-5 and V is TRBV29-1; TRBD2 might be the D (5 bases). There are 12 residues in the CDR3. Germline values: CDR1 SQVTM, CDR2 ANQGSEA. V lost 7 bases to trimming and J lost 4 bases, with 13 bases between them. The CDR3 nucleotides are TGCAGCGCCGATCTAGCTCTAGAGACCCAGTACTTC. Amino acid sequence: CSADLALETQYF.

This clonotype was seen many times. The V and J genes are TRBV14 and TRBJ2-1; D may be TRBD1 (5 bases). CDR1 is SGHDN and CDR2 is FVKESK in the germline V gene. The CDR3 has 16 residues. V was pared by 4 bases and J by 2 bases, with 15 bases between. CDR3 sequence: CASSRRQGATYNEQFF. The CDR3 DNA reads TGTGCCAGCAGCCGTCGGCAGGGCGCCACCTACAATGAGCAGTTCTTC.

CDR3: CASSSDRVETQYF. The CDR3 DNA is TGTGCCAGCAGCTCGGACAGGGTAGAGACCCAGTACTTC. The genes are TRBV5-4 and TRBJ2-5; 8 nucleotides match TRBD1. The CDR3 length is 13 residues. Germline CDR1 is SGHNT and CDR2 is YYREEE (reference sequence). V gave up 3 bases and J gave up 4 bases; unmatched junction bases: 2.

The sample holds one count of this clonotype. At one end, the junction sequence differs from germline, possibly due to a read error. J is TRBJ2-3 and V is TRBV29-1; D is unresolved. CDR1 and CDR2 from the germline V gene are SQVTM and ANQGSEA. This CDR3 is 15 amino acids long. The CDR3 sequence is CSMWASGRGTDTRYF. The CDR3 DNA sequence: TGCAGCATGTGGGCCAGTGGGCGCGGCACAGATACGCGGTATTTT.

On this clonotype itself: A read error may account for a junction end that differs from germline. The V and J genes are TRBV11-2 and TRBJ2-5, with 8 nucleotides matching TRBD1. CDR1 and CDR2 (germline): SGHAT, FQNNGV. There are 16 residues in the CDR3. The DNA of the CDR3 is TGTACCAGCGACTTAACAGCAGGGGGCTCGGGGGAGACCCAGTACTTC. This translates into CTSDLTAGGSGETQYF.

J is TRBJ2-5 and V is TRBV19, with a weak D call TRBD2 (5 bases). Trimming cost V 7 bases and J 5 bases, with 11 bases left between them. Germline V gene lookup returns CDR1 LNHDA and CDR2 SQIVND (reference sequence). CDR3 length: 12 amino acids. CDR3 sequence reads: CASNGDGETQYF. The CDR3 coding sequence is TGTGCCAGTAACGGGGATGGGGAGACCCAGTACTTC.